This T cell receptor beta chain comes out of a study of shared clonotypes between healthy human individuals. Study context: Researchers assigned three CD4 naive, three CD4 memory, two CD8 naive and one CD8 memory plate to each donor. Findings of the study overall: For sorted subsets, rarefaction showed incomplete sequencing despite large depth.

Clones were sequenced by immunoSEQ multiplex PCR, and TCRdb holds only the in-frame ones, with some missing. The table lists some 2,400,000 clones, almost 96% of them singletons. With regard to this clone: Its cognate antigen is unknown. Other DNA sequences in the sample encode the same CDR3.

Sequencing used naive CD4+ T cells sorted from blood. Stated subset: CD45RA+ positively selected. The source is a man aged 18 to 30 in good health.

CDR3 sequence: CASSLAGVYEQYF. The CDR3 DNA reads TGTGCCAGCAGCTTAGCAGGGGTTTACGAGCAGTACTTC. The chain couples TRBV5-4 to TRBJ2-7, with a weak D call TRBD1 (6 bases). Trimming pared 2 bases from V and 4 bases from J, leaving 10 bases between. CDR1 SGHNT and CDR2 YYREEE come from the germline V gene (reference sequence). This CDR3 contains 13 residues. The variable domain in full, completed from reference TRBV5-4 and TRBJ2-7, reads ETGVTQSPTHLIKTRGQQVTLRCSSQSGHNTVSWYQQALGQGPQFIFQYYREEENGRGNFPPRFSGLQFPNYSSELNVNALELDDSALYLCASSLAGVYEQYFGPGTRLTVT.